Sequencing of this T cell receptor (beta chain) was carried out in a study of cytomegalovirus exposure and HLA in healthy donors. General observations from the study: In vitro checks showed that a few CMV-associated chains really do target CMV antigens. Despite most TCR sequences being rare, some public TCRs occurred in many donors. Among TCR beta chains, those listed as cytomegalovirus-associated numbered over 150.

This clone was seen a few times. Antigen unknown. The CDR3 loop spans 16 amino acids. Germline values: CDR1 MGHRA, CDR2 YSYEKL. Trimming cost V 5 bases and J 5 bases; bases outside gene matches: 13. The data were produced by immunoSEQ multiplex PCR, yet TCRdb's version contains in-frame clones alone and is incomplete. The data hold some 150,000 clones, with 87% observed a single time. The sequenced material came from PBMCs. The receptor was isolated from a young man in good health and CMV-seropositive. The chain uses TRBV4-1 and TRBJ2-7; 9 bases match TRBD1. CDR3 sequence: CASSMTRGTGQHEQYF. The DNA for the CDR3 is TGCGCCAGCAGCATGACTAGGGGGACAGGGCAACACGAGCAGTACTTC.